One sample yielded the 24 T cell receptor beta chains listed below, sequenced in a study of blood T cells in healthy people across ages. Alongside a J-beta primer mix, a sample-barcoded 5' primer served in a second PCR lasting roughly 6 to 11 cycles. One entry per CDR3 protein, called by TCRdb with MiXCR from the 5' RACE reads. The sample includes approximately 900,000 distinct CDR3 sequences, 25% to 35% of them seen just once. The same sample was also studied in work on T cells of mothers and their children.

The sample taken for sequencing was blood. Receptor source: a middle-aged woman in good health.

The chain employs TRBV4-3 and TRBJ2-5; perhaps TRBD2 as D (6 bases). Germline V gene lookup returns CDR1 LGHNA and CDR2 YSLEER. The ends were cut back, 4 bases at V and 0 bases at J, with 15 bases in the middle. The CDR3 covers 16 residues. The CDR3 sequence is CASSPLRGSYQETQYF. The CDR3 DNA is TGCGCCAGCAGCCCCCTCCGGGGGTCGTACCAAGAGACCCAGTACTTC.

Turning to this clonotype: The junction departs from the called germline gene at one end, perhaps through a read error. This rearrangement joins TRBV28 to TRBJ2-1; D perhaps matches TRBD1 (6 bases). Germline V gene data show CDR1 as MDHEN and CDR2 as SYDVKM. The CDR3 spans 15 residues. The CDR3 loop reads CAGSFLGARYNEQFF. In nucleotides, the CDR3 is TGTGCCGGCAGTTTTTTGGGGGCGCGGTACAATGAGCAGTTCTTC.

The chain combines TRBV5-5 with TRBJ2-7; D perhaps matches TRBD1 (6 bases). Germline assignment: CDR1 SGHKS and CDR2 YYEKEE (reference sequence). Trimming cost V 4 bases and J 2 bases, with 13 bases left between them. This CDR3 has 14 residues. The CDR3 loop reads CASSVTGTTYEQYF. The CDR3, as DNA: TGTGCCAGCAGCGTAACCGGGACAACCTACGAGCAGTACTTC.

Points on this clonotype: One junction end does not reproduce the germline sequence, and a read error may be involved. V and J are TRBV20-1 and TRBJ2-5, with TRBD2 identical over 10 bases. The tail of the sequence fits TRBJ2-1 better, so the J call may be wrong. The length of the CDR3 is 14 residues. Per the germline V gene, CDR1 is DFQATT and CDR2 is SNEGSKA (reference sequence). CDR3 bases: TGCAGTGCCAGAGCGGGGGGGCGACAAGAGACCCAGTTCTTC. Amino acids: CSARAGGRQETQFF.

V usage is TRBV20-1 and J usage is TRBJ2-7, with 7 bases aligning to TRBD1. Per the germline V gene, CDR1 is DFQATT and CDR2 is SNEGSKA (reference sequence). V lost 6 bases, J lost 2 bases, and 7 bases stayed unmatched. The CDR3 spans 13 residues. The CDR3 DNA reads TGCAGTGCCCAAGGACAGGCTGCCTACGAGCAGTACTTC. This gives the protein CSAQGQAAYEQYF.

The chain is built from TRBV5-5 and TRBJ1-6; D possibly corresponds to TRBD1 (5 bases). The CDR3 sequence is 14 residues long. V was trimmed by 6 bases and J by 9 bases, leaving 16 bases between them. Germline-derived CDR1 and CDR2 are SGHKS and YYEKEE (reference sequence). In DNA, the CDR3 is TGTGCCAGCACGGACCCAGGGAGTCCTTCACCCCTCCACTTT. Translating gives CASTDPGSPSPLHF.

This clonotype occurred a few times. The rearrangement links TRBV7-3 to TRBJ2-1; D may be TRBD2 (7 bases). Looked up from germline, CDR1 is SGHTA and CDR2 is FQGTGA. The V end lost 5 bases, the J end lost 6 bases, and 20 bases lay between the germline ends. CDR3 length: 16 residues. The DNA of the CDR3 is TGTGCCAGCAGCCCGAACGAGGGGGGGGGCCTCAATGAGCAGTTCTTC. It encodes CASSPNEGGGLNEQFF.

The gene calls are TRBV20-1 and TRBJ1-2; 7 bases are a match to TRBD1. The V gene end was trimmed by 6 bases and the J gene end by 6 bases; junction bases not matched to a gene: 16. This CDR3 is built from 15 residues. Germline-derived CDR1 and CDR2 are DFQATT and SNEGSKA (reference sequence). CDR3 in DNA: TGCAGTGCCAACCCCCAAGGGCCAGGGGGAAATGGCTACACCTTC. The encoded protein is CSANPQGPGGNGYTF.

The chain combines TRBV20-1 with TRBJ1-5; unclear D gene. CDR1 DFQATT and CDR2 SNEGSKA come from the germline V gene (reference sequence). V lost 0 bases and J 3 bases, leaving 18 bases between the germline ends. This CDR3 is 17 amino acids long. CDR3 DNA: TGCAGTGCTAGAGATCTCTCCCCCGCGGGCCCCAATCAGCCCCAGCATTTT. This gives the protein CSARDLSPAGPNQPQHF.

This chain joins TRBV7-3 and TRBJ2-7, with TRBD1 identical over 7 bases. V shed 2 bases and J 1 base; nucleotides not matched to a gene: 5. Germline CDR1 SGHTA, CDR2 FQGTGA. The CDR3 totals 15 residues. Here the CDR3 reads CASSLLPGGSYEQYF. CDR3 DNA: TGTGCCAGCAGCTTACTGCCAGGGGGATCCTACGAGCAGTACTTC.

A note on this clonotype: This may be a read error: a much more frequent sequence differs by one nucleotide. This CDR3 reads CASSSGQGRIHEQFF. CDR3 in DNA: TGTGCCAGCAGTAGCGGACAGGGAAGGATCCACGAGCAGTTCTTC. The chain combines TRBV28 with TRBJ2-1, with 8 bases fitting TRBD1. V shed 5 bases, J shed 10 bases, and the junction held 13 bases outside the gene matches. This CDR3 region has 15 residues. Germline assignment: CDR1 MDHEN and CDR2 SYDVKM.

This clonotype was observed a few times. The rearrangement uses TRBV27 and TRBJ2-7; TRBD1 aligns across 7 bases. Germline V lookup: CDR1 MNHEY, CDR2 SMNVEV (reference sequence). With 6 bases clipped from V and 4 bases from J, the junction kept 9 bases outside the gene matches. The CDR3 is 14 residues long. CDR3 amino acids: CASRYTGANYEQYF. As DNA, the CDR3 is TGTGCCAGCAGGTATACAGGGGCAAATTACGAGCAGTACTTC.

This clonotype was detected many times. The chain is built from TRBV7-2 and TRBJ2-1, with D unresolved. Trimming removed 5 bases at V and 6 bases at J, with 8 bases between. Germline V gene sequence: CDR1 SGHTA, CDR2 FQGNSA. The CDR3 runs 12 residues. In nucleotides, the CDR3 is TGTGCCAGCAGCCGCCCCCCCAATGAGCAGTTCTTC. Its protein is CASSRPPNEQFF.

This CDR3 is CASSSTGAGYTEAFF. The CDR3, as DNA: TGTGCCAGCAGTTCTACAGGGGCCGGGTACACTGAAGCTTTCTTT. The chain combines TRBV28 with TRBJ1-1; TRBD1 aligns across 7 bases. Germline trimming cut 4 bases from V and 3 bases from J; bases unmatched to any gene: 8. CDR1 is MDHEN and CDR2 is SYDVKM in the germline V gene. The CDR3 has 15 residues.

A word on this clonotype: Sequence at one end of the junction differs from germline and may be a read error. The chain recombines TRBV7-8 with TRBJ2-3; weak D call: TRBD1 (6 bases). The CDR3 covers 16 residues. Looked up from germline, CDR1 is SGHVS and CDR2 is FQNEAQ. The CDR3 DNA reads as TGTGTCAGCAAAGGGGGACACACACTGAGCACAGATACGCAGTATTTT. The encoded protein is CVSKGGHTLSTDTQYF. Combining the CDR3 with reference TRBV7-8 and TRBJ2-3 gives the whole variable domain GAGVSQSPRYKVAKRGQDVALRCDPISGHVSLFWYQQALGQGPEFLTYFQNEAQLDKSGLPSDRFFAERPEGSVSTLKIQRTQQEDSAVYLCVSKGGHTLSTDTQYFGPGTRLTVL.

This clonotype has just a few counts. The V gene is TRBV15, the J gene TRBJ1-1; possibly TRBD1 for D (5 bases). The CDR3 has 17 residues. Germline assignment: CDR1 LNHNV and CDR2 YYDKDF (reference sequence). The germline V and J ends were trimmed by 0 bases and 1 base, with 15 bases remaining between them. The CDR3 loop reads CATSRDRWGEPNTEAFF. The CDR3, as DNA: TGTGCCACCAGCAGAGATCGTTGGGGGGAACCGAACACTGAAGCTTTCTTT.

The chain has TRBV6-5 and TRBJ1-6; D is unclear. The CDR3 runs 15 residues. V gave up 10 bases and J gave up 4 bases, with 17 bases separating them. Germline V CDR1 and CDR2: MNHEY, SVGAGI. The CDR3 DNA reads TGTGCCACCAAACCCAATAGGCGGTATAATTCACCCCTCCACTTT. It encodes CATKPNRRYNSPLHF.

The chain has TRBV28 and TRBJ2-1; 7 bases are shared with TRBD1. The ends lost 5 bases at V and 0 bases at J; junction bases unmatched: 10. The length of the CDR3 is 17 residues. CDR1 and CDR2 (germline): MDHEN, SYDVKM. The CDR3: CASSAPRTGLSYNEQFF. DNA of the CDR3: TGTGCCAGCAGTGCCCCTAGGACAGGCCTCTCCTACAATGAGCAGTTCTTC.

The rearrangement links TRBV7-2 to TRBJ1-1; 9 bases match TRBD1. V gave up 3 bases and J gave up 10 bases; unmatched junction bases: 3. The germline gives CDR1 SGHTA, CDR2 FQGNSA. The CDR3 has 12 residues. This CDR3 is CASSFPGQGAFF. The CDR3 DNA reads TGTGCCAGCAGCTTCCCGGGACAGGGAGCTTTCTTT.

Regarding this clonotype: Since a much larger clone is just one base distant, this may be a read error. This chain links TRBV20-1 with TRBJ2-1; D is possibly TRBD2 (6 bases). Germline CDR1 is DFQATT and CDR2 is SNEGSKA (reference sequence). The CDR3 totals 14 residues. CDR3 region: CSARDRLRGNGQFF. CDR3 DNA: TGCAGTGCTAGAGATCGATTACGGGGGAATGGGCAGTTCTTC.

A note on this clonotype: Compared with germline, one end of the junction differs, possibly owing to a read error. This rearrangement joins TRBV20-1 to TRBJ2-6; D is possibly TRBD1 (5 bases). Germline V gene lookup returns CDR1 DFQATT and CDR2 SNEGSKA (reference sequence). This CDR3 contains 14 residues. This CDR3 reads CSARDSSGANVRTF. The CDR3 region has the DNA TGCAGTGCTAGAGACAGCTCTGGGGCCAACGTCCGGACTTTC.

This clonotype was observed a handful of times. The rearrangement joins TRBV9 to TRBJ1-3; no definite D call. This CDR3 contains 15 residues. Per germline, CDR1 SGDLS and CDR2 YYNGEE. The V end was cut by 6 bases, the J end by 0 bases, with 13 bases between. The chain's CDR3 is CASTRERDSGNTIYF. CDR3 sequence (DNA): TGTGCCAGCACCCGGGAGCGGGACTCTGGAAACACCATATATTTT.

This clonotype was counted a few times. The rearrangement joins TRBV24-1 to TRBJ1-2, with D unresolved. This CDR3 region has 12 residues. Germline V gives CDR1 KGHDR, CDR2 SFDVKD. Deletions cut 3 bases from V and 8 bases from J, with 9 bases between. The CDR3 sequence is CATSDPGDGYTF. The CDR3 DNA is TGTGCCACCAGTGATCCGGGTGACGGCTACACCTTC.

V usage is TRBV29-1 and J usage is TRBJ1-5, with TRBD1 matching over 7 bases. The junction had 5 bases not matched to a gene; V was cut back by 1 base and J by 11 bases. The length of the CDR3 is 12 residues. Germline V lookup: CDR1 SQVTM, CDR2 ANQGSEA. For the CDR3, the DNA is TGCAGCGTTGAAGTGGGGGGACAGTCCCAGCATTTT. Protein product: CSVEVGGQSQHF.